What follows are 25 T cell receptor beta chains derived from one specimen sequenced in a study of blood T cell repertoires in COVID-19. The table came from immunoSEQ multiplex PCR; TCRdb's copy has only in-frame clones and leaves some out. The data contain nearly 200,000 clones, approximately 86% of them singletons. What was sequenced was peripheral blood. The receptors shown here come from a man aged 55 to 69 with COVID-19, enrolled during active disease.

The rearrangement links TRBV7-9 to TRBJ1-4; D remains unclear. Per germline, CDR1 SEHNR and CDR2 FQNEAQ (reference sequence). V was pared by 3 bases and J by 5 bases, with 4 bases between. CDR3 length: 12 residues. The DNA for the CDR3 is TGTGCCAGCAGCTTGCGGAATGAAAAACTGTTTTTT. Its translation: CASSLRNEKLFF.

This clone was seen a few times. A junction boundary mismatches the germline segment, possibly from a read error. CDR3 DNA: TGCGCCAGCAGCCACCCCAACCCGGGAACCAAAAATCCCATAATCTTT. Translated: CASSHPNPGTKNPIIF. The genes are TRBV4-1 and TRBJ1-4; the D is unclear. The germline V gene encodes CDR1 MGHRA and CDR2 YSYEKL. The CDR3 spans 16 residues.

This clone was seen a few times. The chain combines TRBV24-1 with TRBJ2-1, with 9 bases lining up with TRBD1. Germline assignment: CDR1 KGHDR and CDR2 SFDVKD. The CDR3 spans 17 residues. The trim removed 4 bases at V and 0 bases at J, leaving 6 bases unmatched. The CDR3 nucleotides are TGTGCCACCAGTGACCCGACAGGGGGAAGCTCCTACAATGAGCAGTTCTTC. This codes for CATSDPTGGSSYNEQFF.

DNA of the CDR3: TGTGCCAGCAGCCTGGTGGGAGGGGCGTACCAAGAGACCCAGTACTTC. This gives the protein CASSLVGGAYQETQYF. V and J are TRBV3-1 (or the pseudogene TRBV3-2) and TRBJ2-5; TRBD2 matches at 7 bases. V lost 4 bases, J lost 0 bases, and 8 bases stayed unmatched. Per the germline V gene, CDR1 is LGHDT and CDR2 is YNNKEL (reference sequence). The CDR3 consists of 16 residues.

V and J are TRBV6-1 and TRBJ1-6; the match to TRBD1 covers 8 bases. Germline V lookup: CDR1 MNHNS, CDR2 SASEGT. The CDR3 is 14 amino acids. With V trimmed by 3 bases and J by 9 bases, 4 bases remained unmatched. The CDR3 is CASSEDRVGSPLHF. The CDR3 nucleotides are TGTGCCAGCAGTGAGGACAGGGTGGGTTCACCCCTCCACTTT.

V usage is TRBV5-1 and J usage is TRBJ2-3; D is perhaps TRBD2 (6 bases). V shed 8 bases and J shed 0 bases, with 13 bases lying between them. In germline, CDR1 is SGHRS, CDR2 YFSETQ. The CDR3 contains 14 residues. The CDR3 region is CASSTRGSTDTQYF. In nucleotides, the CDR3 is TGCGCCAGTTCCACGCGGGGTAGCACAGATACGCAGTATTTT.

The DNA for the CDR3 is TGTGCCAGCAGCTTAGGGGGGACAGGTCCCTACGAGCAGTACTTC. Protein sequence: CASSLGGTGPYEQYF. The chain has TRBV11-2 and TRBJ2-7, with TRBD1 matching 8 bases. The germline gives CDR1 SGHAT, CDR2 FQNNGV. The CDR3 loop spans 15 amino acids. J gave up 2 bases and V 1 base, and 4 bases lay outside the gene matches.

Only one count was recorded for this clone. V and J are TRBV12-3 or TRBV12-4 and TRBJ1-2; a weak D match, TRBD1 (6 bases). V lost 3 bases and J lost 5, with 10 bases in between. The CDR3 is 13 amino acids. This CDR3 is CASSFRQGYGYTF. CDR3 sequence (DNA): TGTGCCAGCAGTTTCAGGCAGGGGTATGGCTACACCTTC.

The chain combines TRBV11-2 with TRBJ2-1, with 11 positions matching TRBD1. V was clipped by 6 bases and J by 2 bases; unmatched bases: 6. This CDR3 spans 16 amino acids. The germline CDR1 and CDR2 sequences are SGHAT and FQNNGV. The CDR3, as DNA: TGTGCCAGCAGTTCCCTGGGACAGGGGGCCTACAATGAGCAGTTCTTC. Protein sequence: CASSSLGQGAYNEQFF. Together with reference TRBV11-2 and TRBJ2-1, the CDR3 gives the full variable domain: EAGVAQSPRYKIIEKRQSVAFWCNPISGHATLYWYQQILGQGPKLLIQFQNNGVVDDSQLPKDRFSAERLKGVDSTLKIQPAKLEDSAVYLCASSSLGQGAYNEQFFGPGTRLTVL.

This chain joins TRBV30 and TRBJ2-7, with 10 bases fitting TRBD2. The length of the CDR3 is 12 residues. Germline V gene sequence: CDR1 GTSNPN, CDR2 SVGIG (reference sequence). Losses at the gene ends were 3 bases for V and 6 bases for J; bases not matched to a gene: 2. The CDR3: CAWRLAGTEQYF. The CDR3 region has the DNA TGTGCCTGGAGACTAGCGGGAACCGAGCAGTACTTC.

The chain recombines TRBV28 with TRBJ1-6; D may be TRBD1 (5 bases). CDR1 and CDR2 from the germline V gene are MDHEN and SYDVKM. The CDR3 loop spans 13 amino acids. V lost 5 bases and J 7 bases, leaving 9 bases between the germline ends. CDR3 region: CASSPPGNSPLHF. The CDR3 coding sequence is TGTGCCAGCAGTCCTCCAGGGAATTCACCCCTCCACTTT.

This chain uses TRBV7-3 with TRBJ2-3, with 7 bases aligning to TRBD1. Germline V gene data show CDR1 as SGHTA and CDR2 as FQGTGA. The ends lost 1 base at V and 4 bases at J; junction bases unmatched: 2. This CDR3 has 14 amino acids. CDR3 nucleotide sequence: TGTGCCAGCAGCTTAAGGACAGGATCAGATACGCAGTATTTT. Amino acids: CASSLRTGSDTQYF. Looking up the rest from reference TRBV7-3 and TRBJ2-3 gives the full variable domain: GAGVSQTPSNKVTEKGKYVELRCDPISGHTALYWYRQSLGQGPEFLIYFQGTGAADDSGLPNDRFFAVRPEGSVSTLKIQRTERGDSAVYLCASSLRTGSDTQYFGPGTRLTVL.

J is TRBJ1-5 and V is TRBV9, with 11 nucleotides matching TRBD1. Looked up from germline, CDR1 is SGDLS and CDR2 is YYNGEE. The CDR3 contains 14 residues. V shed 4 bases and J 5 bases; nucleotides not matched to a gene: 2. The CDR3, as DNA: TGTGCCAGCAGCCGGACAGGGGGCCATCAGCCCCAGCATTTT. Amino acids: CASSRTGGHQPQHF.

This clone was seen a single time. J is TRBJ2-4 and V is TRBV7-3; perhaps TRBD2 as D (5 bases). There are 13 residues in the CDR3. Trimming pared 5 bases from V and 5 bases from J, leaving 10 bases between. The germline V gene encodes CDR1 SGHTA and CDR2 FQGTGA. CDR3 in DNA: TGTGCCAGCAGCCCCGGGAACGAAAACATTCAGTACTTC. This translates into CASSPGNENIQYF.

The rearrangement links TRBV24-1 to TRBJ2-6; 7 nucleotides match TRBD1. CDR1 KGHDR and CDR2 SFDVKD come from the germline V gene. With V trimmed by 9 bases and J by 0 bases, 7 bases remained unmatched. CDR3 length: 16 residues. The CDR3 DNA is TGTGCCACCGCCGGACAGGAGAGCTCTGGGGCCAACGTCCTGACTTTC. Residues: CATAGQESSGANVLTF.

This chain uses TRBV4-1 with TRBJ2-1, with 7 bases identical to TRBD2. The CDR3 is made up of 13 amino acids. J was trimmed by 6 bases and V by 3 bases; bases with no gene match: 2. Germline values: CDR1 MGHRA, CDR2 YSYEKL. The CDR3, as DNA: TGCGCCAGCAGCCAGGGAGGGTTCAATGAGCAGTTCTTC. Amino acids: CASSQGGFNEQFF.

The CDR3 sequence: CASSLRPTGDSPLHF. The CDR3 DNA reads as TGTGCCAGCAGTTTACGCCCCACGGGGGATTCACCCCTCCACTTT. The chain has TRBV27 and TRBJ1-6, with D possibly TRBD1 on 5 matching bases. CDR1 and CDR2 from the germline V gene are MNHEY and SMNVEV (reference sequence). V was cut by 2 bases and J by 8 bases, with 13 bases left in between. The CDR3 covers 15 residues.

The J gene is TRBJ1-1, the V gene TRBV2; TRBD1 might be the D (5 bases). CDR3 length equals 13 residues. Germline V gene data show CDR1 as SNHLY and CDR2 as FYNNEI. The V end was cut by 6 bases, the J end by 3 bases, with 11 bases between. The CDR3 loop reads CASRSGGDTEAFF. In nucleotides, the CDR3 is TGTGCCAGCAGGTCTGGGGGGGACACTGAAGCTTTCTTT.

This chain links TRBV7-2 with TRBJ1-5; TRBD1 might be the D (6 bases). V shed 0 bases and J shed 5 bases, with 11 bases lying between them. This CDR3 has 15 amino acids. Germline V lookup: CDR1 SGHTA, CDR2 FQGNSA. CDR3 DNA sequence: TGTGCCAGCAGCTTAGCCGGGACACCCGATCAGCCCCAGCATTTT. Protein: CASSLAGTPDQPQHF.

This chain uses TRBV27 with TRBJ1-4; tentatively, D is TRBD1 (5 bases). Germline loops: CDR1 MNHEY, CDR2 SMNVEV (reference sequence). This CDR3 spans 13 amino acids. The V end was cut by 2 bases, the J end by 4 bases, with 5 bases between. The CDR3 region has the DNA TGTGCCAGCAGTTTACAGGGTAATGAAAAACTGTTTTTT. Amino acids: CASSLQGNEKLFF.

V and J are TRBV19 and TRBJ2-2, with 7 bases aligning to TRBD2. Per the germline V gene, CDR1 is LNHDA and CDR2 is SQIVND (reference sequence). Trimming at V came to 5 bases and at J to 1 base, leaving 4 bases not matched to a gene. There are 15 residues in the CDR3. The CDR3 nucleotides are TGTGCCAGTAGTCTGACTAGCTTGAACACCGGGGAGCTGTTTTTT. Its protein is CASSLTSLNTGELFF.

The gene calls are TRBV19 and TRBJ2-1, with 10 nucleotides matching TRBD1. Germline trimming cut 6 bases from V and 3 bases from J; bases unmatched to any gene: 5. Germline V lookup: CDR1 LNHDA, CDR2 SQIVND (reference sequence). The CDR3 spans 15 residues. Written as DNA, the CDR3 is TGTGCCAGTAGCCCGACAGGGGGCAACTACAATGAGCAGTTCTTC. Translating it yields CASSPTGGNYNEQFF.

This clone has a handful of counts. V and J are TRBV6-6 and TRBJ2-2, with TRBD1 identical over 9 bases. Losses at the gene ends were 5 bases for V and 4 bases for J; bases not matched to a gene: 8. Germline V lookup: CDR1 MNHNY, CDR2 SVGAGI (reference sequence). The CDR3 is made up of 16 amino acids. The CDR3 nucleotides read TGTGCCAGCAGTCATCCGGGACAGGGCCGCACCGGGGAGCTGTTTTTT. Its protein product is CASSHPGQGRTGELFF.

The gene calls are TRBV5-1 and TRBJ1-1; D not resolved. Trimming cost V 0 bases and J 1 base, with 16 bases left between them. The CDR3 is 17 amino acids. Looked up from germline, CDR1 is SGHRS and CDR2 is YFSETQ. The CDR3 nucleotides are TGCGCCAGCAGCTTGGAAGGTGTCCCTAGTTCGAACACTGAAGCTTTCTTT. Amino acids: CASSLEGVPSSNTEAFF.

V gene TRBV2 combines with J gene TRBJ2-3; TRBD2 agrees at 11 bases. The trim removed 9 bases at V and 0 bases at J, leaving 11 bases unmatched. CDR1 is SNHLY, CDR2 FYNNEI, per germline. The CDR3 length is 17 residues. Written as DNA, the CDR3 is TGTGCCAGTAGACTAGCGGGACTCATGTTAAGCACAGATACGCAGTATTTT. Encoded protein: CASRLAGLMLSTDTQYF.